Here is one T cell receptor beta chain with its context. Assay used: immunoSEQ multiplex PCR; TCRdb lists only in-frame clones, some missing. The data show 60,000 to 65,000 clones, 80% to 90% seen once. These data belong to a study of technical replicates of blood from a few donors. Specimen: PBMCs. The sequence was collected from a human donor in good health. Some clones in this sample may be carry-over from other donors' samples.

This CDR3 reads CASSLVTSGRAYEQYF. The CDR3 region has the DNA TGTGCCAGCAGCTTAGTCACTAGCGGGAGGGCCTACGAGCAGTACTTC. The rearrangement joins TRBV7-2 to TRBJ2-7; the match to TRBD2 covers 13 bases. The J segment lost 2 bases and the V segment lost 1 base, leaving 2 bases of the junction unmatched. From germline, CDR1 is SGHTA and CDR2 FQGNSA. CDR3 size: 16 residues.